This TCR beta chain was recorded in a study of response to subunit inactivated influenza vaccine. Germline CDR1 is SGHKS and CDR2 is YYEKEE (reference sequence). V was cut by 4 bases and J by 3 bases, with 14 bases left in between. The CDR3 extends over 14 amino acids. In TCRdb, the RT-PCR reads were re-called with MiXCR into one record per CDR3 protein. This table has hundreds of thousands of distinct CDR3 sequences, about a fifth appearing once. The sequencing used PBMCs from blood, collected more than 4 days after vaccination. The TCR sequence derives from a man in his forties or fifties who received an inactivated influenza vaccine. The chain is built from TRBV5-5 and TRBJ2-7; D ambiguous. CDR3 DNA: TGTGCCAGCAGCATGACGGCCGCGAGCTACGAGCAGTACTTC. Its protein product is CASSMTAASYEQYF.